The T cell receptor (beta chain) described here comes from a study of blood T cell repertoires in COVID-19. Study-wide context: Some COVID-19 samples were acute and others convalescent; all came from the United States, Italy and Spain. T cells, B-cell-depleted T cells, or PBMCs provided the cDNA or gDNA that served as material.

The repertoire was sequenced with immunoSEQ multiplex PCR; TCRdb's copy has only in-frame clones and lacks some. The sample contains tens of thousands of clones, 80% to 85% of which appear only once. Germline V lookup: CDR1 LGHNA, CDR2 YSLEER. Trimming removed 5 bases at V and 1 base at J, with 17 bases between. This CDR3 comprises 17 residues. This sequence originates from a man in his 70s with acute or convalescent COVID-19. V usage is TRBV4-3 and J usage is TRBJ2-2, with D maybe TRBD1 (6 bases). Sequenced input: peripheral blood. The CDR3: CASSFFSSGVNTGELFF. The CDR3 nucleotides read TGCGCCAGCAGCTTCTTCAGTTCAGGGGTGAACACCGGGGAGCTGTTTTTT.